This T cell receptor (beta chain) was found in a study of regulatory T cells in long-lasting Graves disease. Researchers made TCR beta libraries by using iRepertoire HTBI primers and running Arm-PCR on CDR3 regions. Per the original data handling: The samples yielded roughly 60 TRBV and more than eleven TRBJ segments. TCRdb re-called the multiplex PCR reads through MiXCR, storing one row per CDR3 protein. These V and J calls derive from TCRdb rather than the authors' analysis. The data contain approximately 470,000 distinct CDR3 sequences, about 17% of them seen just once; the ten biggest clones take up approximately 12%. This clonotype came up many times. Germline assignment: CDR1 DFQATT and CDR2 SNEGSKA (reference sequence). Between the trimmed V and J ends, which lost 1 base and 2 bases, there was a span of 7 bases. This CDR3 is built from 13 residues. Time point given: newly diagnosed GD, antithyroid drugs for less than 3 months. TCR sequences were obtained from RNA taken from PBMCs.

The sample was also linked to a second study, of T cells in Graves' hyperthyroidism and ophthalmopathy.

The starting material was peripheral blood mononuclear cells (PBMCs), obtained at new diagnosis, from a patient treated with antithyroid drugs. The chain employs TRBV20-1 and TRBJ2-3; no firm D call. The TCR sequence derives from a man aged 35-49 years with Graves disease. In DNA form, the CDR3 reads TGCAGTGCTAGAGGCCCTGACACAGATACGCAGTATTTT. Its protein product is CSARGPDTDTQYF.